Following are 23 T cell receptor beta chains from one sample sequenced in a study of OX40 agonist ivuxolimab in advanced cancers. Some clones are missing from TCRdb's copy, which holds only in-frame ones; the method was immunoSEQ multiplex PCR. The sample has tens of thousands of clones, about nine tenths seen once. Sequencing used CD4+ or CD8+ T cells sorted from blood, obtained in a trial of the OX40 agonist ivuxolimab. These receptor sequences come from an adult with an advanced solid tumor such as melanoma, head and neck, liver or kidney cancer.

This sequence joins TRBV7-9 and TRBJ2-5; no reliable D call. Per germline, CDR1 SEHNR and CDR2 FQNEAQ (reference sequence). The CDR3 is 14 residues long. Deletions cut 3 bases from V and 0 bases from J, with 8 bases between. The CDR3 region is CASSLGRNQETQYF. The CDR3 DNA is TGTGCCAGCAGCTTGGGTAGGAACCAAGAGACCCAGTACTTC.

The chain recombines TRBV29-1 with TRBJ2-1; D gene ambiguous. The V end lost 6 bases, the J end lost 7 bases, and 7 bases lay between the germline ends. This CDR3 has 10 amino acids. Looked up from germline, CDR1 is SQVTM and CDR2 is ANQGSEA. CDR3 bases: TGCAGCGTAGACAAGAATGAGCAGTTCTTC. Translated, it gives CSVDKNEQFF.

A few counts support this clone. The CDR3 sequence is CASSALSDQPQHF. The CDR3 coding sequence is TGTGCCAGCAGCGCCCTGTCTGATCAGCCCCAGCATTTT. V gene TRBV6-1 combines with J gene TRBJ1-5; no reliable D call. Germline values: CDR1 MNHNS, CDR2 SASEGT. The CDR3 is 13 residues long. V dropped 6 bases and J dropped 5 bases, with 11 bases sitting between them.

In its sample, this clone was seen a few times. This rearrangement joins TRBV30 to TRBJ1-1, with D tentatively TRBD1 (6 bases). V dropped 4 bases and J dropped 4 bases, with 13 bases sitting between them. The germline V gene encodes CDR1 GTSNPN and CDR2 SVGIG (reference sequence). The CDR3 has 13 amino acids. The CDR3 DNA follows: TGTGCCTGGACCGGGACATCGGGCACTGAAGCTTTCTTT. Protein product: CAWTGTSGTEAFF.

The count of this clone is one. The gene calls are TRBV14 and TRBJ2-3, with TRBD1 as a possible D gene (5 bases). Per the germline V gene, CDR1 is SGHDN and CDR2 is FVKESK. V was pared by 0 bases and J by 6 bases, with 25 bases between. This CDR3 contains 19 residues. As DNA, the CDR3 is TGTGCCAGCAGCCAAGACGAAACCCTTATTAAGCAGGGAAGGGATACGCAGTATTTT. It is translated as CASSQDETLIKQGRDTQYF.

This chain connects TRBV5-8 to TRBJ2-7; D is uncertain. This CDR3 is built from 14 residues. Germline CDR1 reads SGHTS; CDR2 reads YDEGEE. Between the trimmed V and J ends, which lost 1 base and 6 bases, there was a span of 14 bases. This CDR3 reads CASSLFISGTEQYF. The DNA for the CDR3 is TGTGCCAGCAGCTTGTTCATCTCTGGAACCGAGCAGTACTTC.

This chain joins TRBV6-5 and TRBJ2-7; 8 bases line up with TRBD1. V shed 6 bases, J shed 3 bases, and the junction held 4 bases outside the gene matches. Germline-derived CDR1 and CDR2 are MNHEY and SVGAGI. CDR3 length: 13 residues. CDR3 amino acids: CASRTGGVYEQYF. The CDR3 DNA reads TGTGCCAGCAGAACAGGGGGAGTCTACGAGCAGTACTTC.

The gene calls are TRBV9 and TRBJ2-1, with 7 bases identical to TRBD1. This CDR3 is 13 amino acids long. Germline-derived CDR1 and CDR2 are SGDLS and YYNGEE. V dropped 0 bases and J dropped 6; count of bases not matched to a gene: 0. DNA for the CDR3: TGTGCCAGCAGCGTAGGACAGGGCAATGAGCAGTTCTTC. It encodes CASSVGQGNEQFF. The full variable domain, completed using reference TRBV9 and TRBJ2-1, is DSGVTQTPKHLITATGQRVTLRCSPRSGDLSVYWYQQSLDQGLQFLIQYYNGEERAKGNILERFSAQQFPDLHSELNLSSLELGDSALYFCASSVGQGNEQFFGPGTRLTVL.

The chain recombines TRBV7-6 with TRBJ1-2; 9 bases agree with TRBD1. V lost 2 bases and J lost 4; bases outside the gene matches: 11. Germline lookup yields CDR1 SGHVS and CDR2 FNYEAQ. This CDR3 has 17 amino acids. In nucleotides, the CDR3 is TGTGCCAGCAGCTTACTGGGACAGGGAGTGTCGGGCTATGGCTACACCTTC. It translates to CASSLLGQGVSGYGYTF.

The rearrangement links TRBV20-1 to TRBJ1-2; D gene unclear. Germline CDR1 DFQATT, CDR2 SNEGSKA (reference sequence). V was clipped by 6 bases and J by 7 bases, with 6 bases between them. The CDR3 has 9 amino acids. CDR3 nucleotide sequence: TGCAGTGCAGGCTCTGGCTACACCTTC. Its translation is CSAGSGYTF.

V is TRBV5-1 and J is TRBJ2-7; D is unresolved. The CDR3 covers 15 residues. Germline CDR1 SGHRS, CDR2 YFSETQ. V was pared by 1 base and J by 0 bases, with 11 bases between. CDR3 DNA: TGCGCCAGCAGCTTGAATGGGTTAAGCTCCTACGAGCAGTACTTC. Amino acids: CASSLNGLSSYEQYF.

V usage is TRBV10-3 and J usage is TRBJ2-5; 12 bases align to TRBD1. CDR3 length: 16 amino acids. Per germline, CDR1 ENHRY and CDR2 SYGVKD. The ends lost 2 bases at V and 4 bases at J; junction bases unmatched: 5. As DNA, the CDR3 is TGTGCCATCAGTGAGGGGGACAGGGGGCGCGGAGAGACCCAGTACTTC. As protein: CAISEGDRGRGETQYF.

The rearrangement uses TRBV2 and TRBJ2-5; D possibly corresponds to TRBD1 (5 bases). Germline CDR1 is SNHLY and CDR2 is FYNNEI. Trimming removed 6 bases from V and 2 bases from J, with 7 bases in between. The CDR3 length is 12 residues. The CDR3 reads CASSQGQETQYF. The CDR3 DNA is TGTGCCAGCAGCCAGGGACAAGAGACCCAGTACTTC.

The genes are TRBV7-2 and TRBJ2-2; D might be TRBD1 or TRBD2, each matching 5 bases. V lost 5 bases, J lost 7 bases, and 20 bases lay in between. CDR3 size: 16 residues. Looked up from germline, CDR1 is SGHTA and CDR2 is FQGNSA. In nucleotides, the CDR3 is TGTGCCAGCAGCCCAGGGAGCATGGGTCGGGGCGGGGAGCTGTTTTTT. Amino acid sequence: CASSPGSMGRGGELFF.

The CDR3 DNA follows: TGTGCCAGCAGCTCAGGGGACAAACTGTTTTTT. Translating gives CASSSGDKLFF. The rearrangement links TRBV7-2 to TRBJ1-4; possibly TRBD1 for D (6 bases). The germline gives CDR1 SGHTA, CDR2 FQGNSA. Trimming took off 4 bases at V and 11 bases at J, with 8 bases between the two ends. The CDR3 runs to 11 residues.

CDR3 residues: CASSELRGDEQFF. In DNA form, the CDR3 reads TGTGCCAGCAGTGAATTGCGGGGGGATGAGCAGTTCTTC. The J gene is TRBJ2-1, the V gene TRBV6-1, with TRBD2 matching over 8 bases. Trimming removed 2 bases from V and 8 bases from J; junction bases left unmatched: 2. Germline lookup yields CDR1 MNHNS and CDR2 SASEGT. The CDR3 totals 13 residues.

V is TRBV7-2 and J is TRBJ2-5; 9 nucleotides align to TRBD2. This CDR3 has 14 residues. Germline CDR1 reads SGHTA; CDR2 reads FQGNSA. J lost 3 bases, V lost 5 bases, and 4 bases had no gene match. CDR3 protein: CASSRWTSEETQYF. CDR3 nucleotide sequence: TGTGCCAGCAGCCGCTGGACTAGCGAAGAGACCCAGTACTTC.

This chain connects TRBV15 to TRBJ1-5, with 8 bases that match TRBD1. The length of the CDR3 is 15 residues. CDR1 is LNHNV and CDR2 is YYDKDF in the germline V gene (reference sequence). V lost 5 bases, J lost 7 bases, and 10 bases stayed unmatched. CDR3 sequence: CATSSRARQGQPQHF. The CDR3 coding sequence is TGTGCCACCAGCTCCCGGGCCCGACAGGGGCAGCCCCAGCATTTT.

The rearrangement links TRBV6-5 to TRBJ2-7, with 8 bases aligning to TRBD2. Unmatched junction bases numbered 6, after V lost 2 bases and J lost 3 bases. The CDR3 is 15 amino acids. CDR1 and CDR2 from the germline V gene are MNHEY and SVGAGI. Here the CDR3 reads CASSYAGGVGYEQYF. DNA for the CDR3: TGTGCCAGCAGTTACGCGGGGGGCGTGGGCTACGAGCAGTACTTC.

The V and J genes are TRBV19 and TRBJ1-6; 9 positions agree with TRBD1. Germline CDR1 and CDR2: LNHDA and SQIVND (reference sequence). Unmatched junction bases numbered 17, after V lost 5 bases and J lost 12 bases. CDR3 size: 17 residues. DNA of the CDR3: TGTGCCAGTAGTGAGCGAACATGGACAGGGGATAAGGTACCCCTCCACTTT. Amino acid sequence: CASSERTWTGDKVPLHF. The whole variable domain, filled in from reference TRBV19 and TRBJ1-6, reads DGGITQSPKYLFRKEGQNVTLSCEQNLNHDAMYWYRQDPGQGLRLIYYSQIVNDFQKGDIAEGYSVSREKKESFPLTVTSAQKNPTAFYLCASSERTWTGDKVPLHFGNGTRLTVT.

The CDR3 loop reads CASSEDTAGYGYTF. In nucleotides, the CDR3 is TGTGCCAGCAGTGAGGACACCGCCGGCTATGGCTACACCTTC. The chain employs TRBV2 and TRBJ1-2, with a possible D match to TRBD1 (5 bases). The CDR3 has 14 residues. Per germline, CDR1 SNHLY and CDR2 FYNNEI. V shed 3 bases and J shed 4 bases, with 12 bases lying between them.

The V and J genes are TRBV19 and TRBJ1-2; 7 bases are shared with TRBD1. CDR3 length equals 13 residues. Trimming removed 6 bases from V and 4 bases from J; junction bases left unmatched: 5. Germline loops: CDR1 LNHDA, CDR2 SQIVND (reference sequence). Here the CDR3 DNA reads TGTGCCAGTAGGAGTTCAGGGGGCTATGGCTACACCTTC. This sequence encodes CASRSSGGYGYTF.

V usage is TRBV19 and J usage is TRBJ1-2, with TRBD1 matching 9 bases. This CDR3 is built from 15 residues. Germline V gene data show CDR1 as LNHDA and CDR2 as SQIVND (reference sequence). J lost 4 bases, V lost 3 bases, and 6 bases had no gene match. The CDR3 loop reads CASSIPGQGGYGYTF. DNA for the CDR3: TGTGCCAGTAGTATCCCGGGACAGGGAGGCTATGGCTACACCTTC.